This paragraph covers one TCR beta chain sequence. The data belong to a study of blood T cell repertoires in COVID-19. Data came from immunoSEQ multiplex PCR; TCRdb stores just in-frame clones and leaves some out. This sample has 90,000 to 150,000 clones, with over 65% found just once. V was shortened by 5 bases and J by 4 bases, with 14 bases between the two germline ends. This CDR3 has 14 residues. From germline, CDR1 is MDHEN and CDR2 SYDVKM. V usage is TRBV28 and J usage is TRBJ1-2; D is undetermined. The sequenced material came from peripheral blood. The sequence was collected from a man in his sixties with acute or convalescent COVID-19. CDR3 bases: TGTGCCAGCAGTCCCGGTCTCGTGTCCTATGGCTACACCTTC. Translating gives CASSPGLVSYGYTF.